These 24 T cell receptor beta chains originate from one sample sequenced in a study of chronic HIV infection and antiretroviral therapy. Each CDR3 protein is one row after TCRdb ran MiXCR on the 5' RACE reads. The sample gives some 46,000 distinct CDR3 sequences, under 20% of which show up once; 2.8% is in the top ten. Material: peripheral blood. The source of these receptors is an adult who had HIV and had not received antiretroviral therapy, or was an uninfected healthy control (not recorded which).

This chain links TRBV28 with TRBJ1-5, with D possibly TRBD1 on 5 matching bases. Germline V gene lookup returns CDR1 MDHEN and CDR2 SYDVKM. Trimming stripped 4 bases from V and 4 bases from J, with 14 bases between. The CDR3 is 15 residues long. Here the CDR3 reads CASSSLGGLNQPQHF. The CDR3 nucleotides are TGTGCCAGCAGTTCCCTCGGGGGACTAAATCAGCCCCAGCATTTT.

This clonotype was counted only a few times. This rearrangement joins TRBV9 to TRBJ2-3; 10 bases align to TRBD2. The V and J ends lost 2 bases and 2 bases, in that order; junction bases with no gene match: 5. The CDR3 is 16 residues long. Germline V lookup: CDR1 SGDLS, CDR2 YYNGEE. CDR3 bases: TGTGCCAGCAGCGTGTTAGCGGGGGGACTCACAGATACGCAGTATTTT. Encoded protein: CASSVLAGGLTDTQYF.

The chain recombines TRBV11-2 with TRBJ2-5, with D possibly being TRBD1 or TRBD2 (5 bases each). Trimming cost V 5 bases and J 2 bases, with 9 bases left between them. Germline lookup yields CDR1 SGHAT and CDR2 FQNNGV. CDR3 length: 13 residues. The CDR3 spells CASSPWGQETQYF. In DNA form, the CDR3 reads TGTGCCAGCAGCCCATGGGGGCAAGAGACCCAGTACTTC.

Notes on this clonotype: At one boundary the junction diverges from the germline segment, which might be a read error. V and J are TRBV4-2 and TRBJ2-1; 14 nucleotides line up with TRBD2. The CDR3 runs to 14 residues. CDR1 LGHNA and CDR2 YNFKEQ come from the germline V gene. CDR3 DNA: TGTGCCAGCAGCCGCCCTGGACTAGCGGGAGGCCCGTGGTTC. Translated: CASSRPGLAGGPWF.

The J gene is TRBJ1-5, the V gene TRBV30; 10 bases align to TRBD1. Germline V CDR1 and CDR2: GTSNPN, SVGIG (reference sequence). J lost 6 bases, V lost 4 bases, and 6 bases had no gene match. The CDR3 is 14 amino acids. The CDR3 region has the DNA TGTGCCTGGACGAGGGACAGGGGTGGTCAGCCCCAGCATTTT. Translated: CAWTRDRGGQPQHF.

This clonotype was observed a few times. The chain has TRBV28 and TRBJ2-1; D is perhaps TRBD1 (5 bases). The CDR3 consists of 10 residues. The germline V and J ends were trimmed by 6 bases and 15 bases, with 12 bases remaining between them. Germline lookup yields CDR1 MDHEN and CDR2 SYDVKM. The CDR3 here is CASSRVKWFF. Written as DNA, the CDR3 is TGTGCCAGCAGCAGGGTAAAATGGTTCTTC.

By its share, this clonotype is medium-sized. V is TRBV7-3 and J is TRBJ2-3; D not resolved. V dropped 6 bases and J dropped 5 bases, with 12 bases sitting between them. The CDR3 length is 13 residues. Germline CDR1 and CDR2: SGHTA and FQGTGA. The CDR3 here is CASSLKGRDTQYF. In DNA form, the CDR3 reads TGTGCCAGCAGTTTGAAGGGCAGAGATACGCAGTATTTT.

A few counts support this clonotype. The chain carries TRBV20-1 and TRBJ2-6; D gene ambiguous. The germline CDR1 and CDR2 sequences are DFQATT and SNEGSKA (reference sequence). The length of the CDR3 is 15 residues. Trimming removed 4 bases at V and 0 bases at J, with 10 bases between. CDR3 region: CSAIFHLSGANVLTF. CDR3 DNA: TGCAGTGCTATTTTCCATCTCTCTGGGGCCAACGTCCTGACTTTC.

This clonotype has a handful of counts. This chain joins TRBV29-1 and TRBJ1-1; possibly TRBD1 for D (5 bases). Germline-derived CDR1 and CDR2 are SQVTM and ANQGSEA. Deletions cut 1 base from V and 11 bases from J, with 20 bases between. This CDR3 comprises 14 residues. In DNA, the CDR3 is TGCAGCGTTGAAGGGAAAGTTATGGGGGAGATGGCTTTCTTT. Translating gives CSVEGKVMGEMAFF.

The CDR3 region is CATSDRVNTEAFF. The CDR3 coding sequence is TGTGCCACCAGTGATAGGGTGAACACTGAAGCTTTCTTT. The V gene is TRBV24-1, the J gene TRBJ1-1; D is ambiguous. The CDR3 has 13 residues. Germline V lookup: CDR1 KGHDR, CDR2 SFDVKD. V lost 3 bases, J lost 0 bases, and 4 bases lay in between.

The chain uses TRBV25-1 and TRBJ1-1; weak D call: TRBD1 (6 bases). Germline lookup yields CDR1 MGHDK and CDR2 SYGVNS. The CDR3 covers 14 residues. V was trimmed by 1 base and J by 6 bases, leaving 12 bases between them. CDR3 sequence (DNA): TGTGCCAGCAGTGAATTGGGGGCGGTTTCTGAAGCTTTCTTT. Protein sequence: CASSELGAVSEAFF.

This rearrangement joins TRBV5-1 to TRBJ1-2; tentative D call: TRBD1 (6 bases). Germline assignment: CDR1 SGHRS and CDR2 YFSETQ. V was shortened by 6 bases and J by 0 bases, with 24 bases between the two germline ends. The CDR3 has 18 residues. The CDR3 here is CASTPNPGGGLANYGYTF. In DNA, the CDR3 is TGCGCCAGCACCCCTAATCCGGGGGGGGGCCTAGCTAACTATGGCTACACCTTC.

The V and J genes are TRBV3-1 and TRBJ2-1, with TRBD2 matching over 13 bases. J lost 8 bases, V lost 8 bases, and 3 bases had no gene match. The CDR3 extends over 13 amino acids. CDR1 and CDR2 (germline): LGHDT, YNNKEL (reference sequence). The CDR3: CASGLAGAYEQFF. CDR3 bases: TGTGCCAGCGGACTAGCGGGAGCCTATGAGCAGTTCTTC.

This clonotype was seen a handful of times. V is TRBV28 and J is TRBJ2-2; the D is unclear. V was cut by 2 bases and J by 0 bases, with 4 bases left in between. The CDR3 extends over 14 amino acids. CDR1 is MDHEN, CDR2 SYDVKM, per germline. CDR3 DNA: TGTGCCAGCAGTTTACGTCCGAACACCGGGGAGCTGTTTTTT. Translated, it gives CASSLRPNTGELFF.

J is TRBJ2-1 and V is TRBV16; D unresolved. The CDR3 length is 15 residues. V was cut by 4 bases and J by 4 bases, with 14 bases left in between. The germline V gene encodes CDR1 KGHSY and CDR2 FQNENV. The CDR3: CASSPVSRNYNEQFF. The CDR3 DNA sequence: TGTGCCAGCAGCCCAGTTAGCAGGAATTACAATGAGCAGTTCTTC.

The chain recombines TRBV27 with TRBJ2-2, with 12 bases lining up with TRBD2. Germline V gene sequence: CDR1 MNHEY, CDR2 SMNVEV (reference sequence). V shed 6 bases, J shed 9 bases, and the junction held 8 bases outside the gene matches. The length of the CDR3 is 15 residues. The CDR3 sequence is CASSPPGLAGRELFF. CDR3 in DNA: TGTGCCAGCAGCCCTCCCGGACTAGCGGGACGGGAGCTGTTTTTT.

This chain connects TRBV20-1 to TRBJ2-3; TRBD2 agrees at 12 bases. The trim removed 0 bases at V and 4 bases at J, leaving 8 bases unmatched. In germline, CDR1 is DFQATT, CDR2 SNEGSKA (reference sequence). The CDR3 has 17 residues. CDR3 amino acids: CSAREFLLAGGPDTQYF. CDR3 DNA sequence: TGCAGTGCTAGAGAGTTCCTTCTAGCGGGAGGGCCAGATACGCAGTATTTT.

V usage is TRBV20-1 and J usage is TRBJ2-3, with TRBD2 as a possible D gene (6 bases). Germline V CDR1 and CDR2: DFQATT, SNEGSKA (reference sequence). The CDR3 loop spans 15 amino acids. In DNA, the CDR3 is TGCAGCGCCGGGGACTCTTACTCTTACACAGATACGCAGTATTTT. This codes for CSAGDSYSYTDTQYF.

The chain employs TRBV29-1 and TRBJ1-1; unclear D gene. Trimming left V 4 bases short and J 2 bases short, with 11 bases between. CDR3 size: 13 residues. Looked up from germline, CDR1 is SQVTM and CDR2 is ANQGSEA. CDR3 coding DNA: TGCAGCGTTGTGGCCCCTCTTAACACTGAAGCTTTCTTT. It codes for CSVVAPLNTEAFF.

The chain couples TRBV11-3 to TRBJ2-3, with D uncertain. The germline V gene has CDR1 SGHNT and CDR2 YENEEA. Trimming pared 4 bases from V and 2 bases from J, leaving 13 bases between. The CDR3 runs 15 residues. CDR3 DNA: TGTGCCAGCAGCTCACAAGGGCATTCCACAGATACGCAGTATTTT. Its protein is CASSSQGHSTDTQYF.

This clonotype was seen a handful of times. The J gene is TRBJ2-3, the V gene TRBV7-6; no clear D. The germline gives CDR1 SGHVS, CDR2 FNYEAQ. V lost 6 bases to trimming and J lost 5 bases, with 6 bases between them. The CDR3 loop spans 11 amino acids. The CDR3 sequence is CASRIEDTQYF. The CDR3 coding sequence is TGTGCCAGCAGAATAGAAGATACGCAGTATTTT.

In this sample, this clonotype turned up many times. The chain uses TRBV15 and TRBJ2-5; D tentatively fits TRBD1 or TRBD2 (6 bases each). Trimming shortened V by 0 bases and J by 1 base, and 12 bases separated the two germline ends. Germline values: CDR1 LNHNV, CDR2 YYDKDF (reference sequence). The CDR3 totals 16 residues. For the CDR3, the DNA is TGTGCCACCAGCAGAGATCCAGGAGGGGGCCAAGAGACCCAGTACTTC. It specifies CATSRDPGGGQETQYF.

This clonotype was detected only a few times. CDR3 loop: CASSPGTGRGHGYTF. The CDR3 DNA reads TGCGCCAGCAGCCCTGGGACAGGGAGGGGACATGGCTACACCTTC. The chain employs TRBV4-1 and TRBJ1-2, with TRBD1 matching over 9 bases. V was clipped by 4 bases and J by 6 bases; unmatched bases: 9. This CDR3 comprises 15 residues. CDR1 MGHRA and CDR2 YSYEKL come from the germline V gene.

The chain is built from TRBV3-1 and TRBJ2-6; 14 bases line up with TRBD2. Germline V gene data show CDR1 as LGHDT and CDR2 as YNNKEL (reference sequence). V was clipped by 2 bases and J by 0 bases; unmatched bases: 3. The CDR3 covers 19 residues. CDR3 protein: CASSQTGLAGGSGANVLTF. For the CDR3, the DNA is TGTGCCAGCAGCCAAACTGGACTAGCGGGGGGCTCTGGGGCCAACGTCCTGACTTTC.